The clone carrying this TCR beta chain was seen a few times. This entry comes from a study of human T cells and chemical hapten exposure. Via MiXCR, TCRdb re-called the RACE reads, giving one row per CDR3 protein. Among 200,000 to 300,000 distinct CDR3 sequences listed, 7.5% to 9% were seen once. As for time point: pre-sensitization, week 0. Regarding treatment: therapeutic diphenylcyclopropenone sensitization with weekly scalp DPC. Sequencing was performed on whole blood, taken in connection with sensitization to the hapten diphenylcyclopropenone (DPC). The TCR originated in a woman in her thirties or forties with alopecia areata. Some clones in this sample may be carry-over from other donors' samples.

Written as DNA, the CDR3 is TGTGCCAGCGGTACAGGGGTAAACACTGAAGCTTTCTTT. It is translated as CASGTGVNTEAFF. This sequence joins TRBV6-6 and TRBJ1-1, with TRBD1 matching over 7 bases. V trimming: 8 bases; J trimming: 2 bases; junction bases outside the gene matches: 5. The CDR3 spans 13 residues. Germline values: CDR1 MNHNY, CDR2 SVGAGI (reference sequence).